One and the same sample provided the 12 T cell receptor beta chains below, sequenced in a study of T cells after somatic rescue of genetic block. The method was immunoSEQ multiplex PCR; TCRdb's version includes in-frame clones alone and lacks a portion of them. The repertoire holds roughly 58,000 clones, with roughly 96% as singletons. Sequencing input: peripheral blood mononuclear cells (PBMCs). The receptors come from a child less than two years old.

The chain couples TRBV6-1 to TRBJ2-1; D call uncertain. The V end lost 4 bases, the J end lost 10 bases, and 11 bases lay between the germline ends. The CDR3 extends over 12 amino acids. Germline CDR1 and CDR2: MNHNS and SASEGT. CDR3 loop: CASSVYAAEQFF. Here the CDR3 DNA reads TGTGCCAGCAGTGTATATGCGGCAGAGCAGTTCTTC.

The rearrangement joins TRBV5-1 to TRBJ1-6; D possibly corresponds to TRBD1 (6 bases). The CDR3 is 15 residues long. Germline V gene lookup returns CDR1 SGHRS and CDR2 YFSETQ. Trimming removed 5 bases from V and 5 bases from J, with 14 bases in between. This chain's CDR3 is CASRDTGTNNSPLHF. The CDR3 region has the DNA TGCGCCAGCAGGGATACCGGGACAAATAATTCACCCCTCCACTTT. The complete variable domain, with remaining parts taken from reference TRBV5-1 and TRBJ1-6, reads KAGVTQTPRYLIKTRGQQVTLSCSPISGHRSVSWYQQTPGQGLQFLFEYFSETQRNKGNFPGRFSGRQFSNSRSEMNVSTLELGDSALYLCASRDTGTNNSPLHFGNGTRLTVT.

V and J are TRBV28 and TRBJ2-2; D uncertain. Germline V gene data show CDR1 as MDHEN and CDR2 as SYDVKM. The CDR3 runs to 12 residues. V was pared by 7 bases and J by 1 base, with 4 bases between. For the CDR3, the DNA is TGTGCCAGCACCGAGAACACCGGGGAGCTGTTTTTT. It encodes CASTENTGELFF.

The rearrangement uses TRBV9 and TRBJ2-7, with a possible D match to TRBD2 (6 bases). CDR1 is SGDLS, CDR2 YYNGEE, per germline. V was cut by 3 bases and J by 0 bases, with 10 bases left in between. This CDR3 has 14 amino acids. Here the CDR3 reads CASSEAGSSYEQYF. The CDR3 DNA reads as TGTGCCAGCAGCGAGGCGGGAAGCTCCTACGAGCAGTACTTC.

The V call is TRBV9, the J call TRBJ2-2; the D is unclear. This CDR3 is 16 amino acids long. V lost 0 bases, J lost 5 bases, and 14 bases lay in between. Germline V gene lookup returns CDR1 SGDLS and CDR2 YYNGEE. In DNA, the CDR3 is TGTGCCAGCAGCGTAGCGGCAGCCCGAAAAACCGGGGAGCTGTTTTTT. Translated, it gives CASSVAAARKTGELFF.

The rearrangement joins TRBV13 to TRBJ2-7; 12 nucleotides line up with TRBD2. CDR1 and CDR2 (germline): PRHDT, FYEKMQ (reference sequence). The CDR3 consists of 17 residues. Trimming removed 1 base from V and 0 bases from J; junction bases left unmatched: 4. This CDR3 reads CASSLARGLAGSYEQYF. CDR3 DNA sequence: TGTGCCAGCAGCTTAGCCAGGGGACTAGCGGGCTCCTACGAGCAGTACTTC.

The chain has TRBV2 and TRBJ2-5; the D call may be TRBD1 or TRBD2 (5 bases each). Looked up from germline, CDR1 is SNHLY and CDR2 is FYNNEI. CDR3 length: 13 residues. Trimming cost V 2 bases and J 5 bases, with 9 bases left between them. In DNA form, the CDR3 reads TGTGCCAGCAGTGAACTATGGGGGGAGACCCAGTACTTC. Its protein is CASSELWGETQYF. The variable domain in full, with the rest retrieved from reference TRBV2 and TRBJ2-5, is EPEVTQTPSHQVTQMGQEVILRCVPISNHLYFYWYRQILGQKVEFLVSFYNNEISEKSEIFDDQFSVERPDGSNFTLKIRSTKLEDSAMYFCASSELWGETQYFGPGTRLLVL.

This clone was found once. J is TRBJ1-1 and V is TRBV11-2, with a weak D call TRBD1 (5 bases). Germline CDR1 SGHAT, CDR2 FQNNGV. CDR3 size: 14 residues. V lost 5 bases and J lost 0, with 10 bases in between. The CDR3 region is CASSQGLMNTEAFF. The CDR3 DNA reads TGTGCCAGCAGCCAGGGACTTATGAACACTGAAGCTTTCTTT.

V is TRBV30 and J is TRBJ1-6; D gene ambiguous. Trimming removed 8 bases from V and 7 bases from J, with 12 bases in between. The germline V gene has CDR1 GTSNPN and CDR2 SVGIG (reference sequence). The CDR3 has 12 amino acids. The DNA for the CDR3 is TGTGCCCAGACCGGGGAGAATTCACCCCTCCACTTT. It is translated as CAQTGENSPLHF.

The chain combines TRBV13 with TRBJ2-3, with 9 bases identical to TRBD1. With V trimmed by 3 bases and J by 0 bases, 4 bases remained unmatched. Germline lookup yields CDR1 PRHDT and CDR2 FYEKMQ (reference sequence). The CDR3 is 16 residues long. CDR3 loop: CASSLGQGGSTDTQYF. As DNA, the CDR3 is TGTGCCAGCAGCTTGGGACAGGGAGGAAGCACAGATACGCAGTATTTT.

V is TRBV7-2 and J is TRBJ2-3; the match to TRBD2 covers 12 bases. From germline, CDR1 is SGHTA and CDR2 FQGNSA. Trimming at V came to 5 bases and at J to 4 bases, leaving 7 bases not matched to a gene. The CDR3 sequence is 16 residues long. The CDR3 DNA follows: TGTGCCAGCAGCGAAGGACTAGCGGGAAGACCAGATACGCAGTATTTT. The encoded protein is CASSEGLAGRPDTQYF.

Points on this clone: This CDR3 is also generated by other DNA sequences in the sample. The chain combines TRBV6-6 with TRBJ2-2, with 7 bases aligning to TRBD1. The CDR3 spans 14 residues. Trimming removed 2 bases from V and 5 bases from J; junction bases left unmatched: 2. Germline CDR1 is MNHNY and CDR2 is SVGAGI (reference sequence). CDR3 DNA sequence: TGTGCCAGCAGTTACAGGGGGCGGACCGGGGAGCTGTTTTTT. Residues: CASSYRGRTGELFF.